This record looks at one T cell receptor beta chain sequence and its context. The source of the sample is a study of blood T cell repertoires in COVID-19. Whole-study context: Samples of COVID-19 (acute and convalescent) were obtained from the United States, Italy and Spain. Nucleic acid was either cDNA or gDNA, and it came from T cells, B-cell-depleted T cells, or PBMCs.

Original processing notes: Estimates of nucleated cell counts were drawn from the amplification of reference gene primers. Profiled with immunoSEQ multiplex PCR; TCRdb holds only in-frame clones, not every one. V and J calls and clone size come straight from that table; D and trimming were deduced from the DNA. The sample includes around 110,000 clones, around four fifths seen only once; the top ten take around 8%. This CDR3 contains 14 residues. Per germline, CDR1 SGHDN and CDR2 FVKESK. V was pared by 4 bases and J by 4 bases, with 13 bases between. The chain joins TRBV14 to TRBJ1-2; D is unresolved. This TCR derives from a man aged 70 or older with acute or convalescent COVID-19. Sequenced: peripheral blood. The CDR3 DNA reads TGTGCCAGCAGCCTATTCAACGCGCGCTATGGCTACACCTTC. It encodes CASSLFNARYGYTF.